This T cell receptor (beta chain) was found in a study of Tregs in tolerant kidney transplant recipients. Germline assignment: CDR1 MNHNS and CDR2 SASEGT. The CDR3 extends over 15 amino acids. V was clipped by 5 bases and J by 7 bases, with 18 bases between them. TCRdb's copy holds only in-frame clones and misses some; the assay was immunoSEQ multiplex PCR. The table includes hundreds of thousands of clones, 65% to 85% detected once. The V call is TRBV6-1, the J call TRBJ2-1; D assignment may be TRBD1 or TRBD2 (7 bases each). Input material: CD4+ T cells from blood. This sequence was found in a human donor in good health. CDR3 in DNA: TGTGCCAGCAGTCCCCAGGGGGGGCTGGGGAATGAGCAGTTCTTC. Protein product: CASSPQGGLGNEQFF.